This T cell receptor (beta chain) was captured in a study of blood T cells in healthy people across ages (dated by TCRdb to about 2015). About the study as a whole: Template switching captured roughly one uniquely barcoded TCR beta cDNA molecule per two T cells in model experiments. Using deep sequencing normalized with unique cDNA molecular identifiers, the study measured how TCR beta repertoire diversity changes with age. The donors were divided into four age groups: young (average about 16 years), middle-aged (under 40), aged (about 61) and long-lived (around 80). To avoid experimental bias, donors of different ages were spread randomly across the sequencing lanes. Using the same blood draw, the study looked at two additional independent replicas of 1 million unique cDNA reads for two donors, one aged 18 to 29 and the other aged 80 or older. Study-level results and caveats: The long-lived group showed more naive CD4+ T cells, fewer expanded clones and increased TCR diversity than the aged group, suggesting age selection. Estimates of total diversity based on one million sequenced T cells were regarded as lower bounds and as underestimates. Because donor CMV infection status was unknown, age-related changes in expanded clonotypes were potentially confounded. Observed TCR beta diversity correlated strongly with the percentage of naive T cells measured by flow cytometry. Since profiling was done on bulk unsorted PBMCs, naive and antigen-experienced compartments could not be conclusively compared. Observed TCR beta diversity per million T cells fell roughly linearly with age, and a significant reduction was already apparent by age roughly 41.

Donors were a few dozen systemically healthy Caucasian individuals from Russia aged roughly 6 to 100 years. About 10 milliliters of peripheral blood were collected from each donor into EDTA-treated Vacutainer tubes. PBMCs were isolated by Ficoll-Paque density-gradient centrifugation, with at least 7 million obtained per sample. Trizol reagent was used to extract total RNA from the PBMCs, yielding at least 5.5 micrograms per sample. For every donor, flow cytometry on a PBMC aliquot measured the percentage of naive CD45RAhigh/CD27high T cells. Libraries were constructed by 5' RACE. For sequencing, an Illumina HiSeq 2500 was employed. A second roughly 6 to 11 cycle PCR used a sample-barcoded 5' primer and a J-beta primer mix. Each TCR beta cDNA molecule received a unique molecular identifier from a template-switch 5' adaptor carrying 12 random nucleotides. At least 2.5 million CDR3-containing paired-end reads were obtained from each sample. The Mint cDNA synthesis kit, primed by a TRBC-specific oligonucleotide, was used to synthesize first-strand cDNA from all RNA. All cDNA was treated with uracil-DNA glycosylase and then went through a first 18-cycle PCR with the universal primers M1SS and BC2_uni_R. The paper's processing steps were these. Normalization of each sample was performed by random selection of 1 million high-quality reads, each carrying a distinct molecular identifier. Instead of being binned into consensus sequences, reads with shared molecular identifiers were discarded. MiTCR, set to a Q25 quality threshold and the strictest error-elimination algorithm, was used for CDR3 identification, clonotype clustering and error correction. Lower-bound total TCR beta diversity was estimated with a nonparametric unseen species model using Euler transformation. TCRdb ran its own pipeline on the public reads, namely fastp trimming at Q25 and MiXCR clone calling, and kept in-frame beta chains. When rows share a CDR3 protein, they turn into one entry using the most common DNA and genes. These V and J calls rely on TCRdb rather than the paper's analysis. A total of about 1.1 million distinct CDR3 sequences appear in this sample, more than 30% of them only once. Roughly 13% of the sample rests with the top ten.

Including the terminal cysteine and phenylalanine, the CDR3 comprises 15 residues. Only the CDR3 region is kept as DNA, spanning 45 bases read in frame from base 1. From a lookup of the germline V gene (reference sequence), CDR1 and CDR2 are MNHNY and SVGAGI. Turning to this clonotype: Its antigen is still unknown. The junction does not match germline at one end; this may be a read error.

This receptor chain uses TRBV6-6 and TRBJ1-2; the junction holds 9 bases that match TRBD1. The TCR sequence derives from a man aged 18 to 30 in good health. Sequencing was performed on blood. In nucleotides, the sequence is TGTGCCAACAGTTACGGGACAGGGCATTCATATGGCAACACCTTC. Its protein reads: CANSYGTGHSYGNTF.